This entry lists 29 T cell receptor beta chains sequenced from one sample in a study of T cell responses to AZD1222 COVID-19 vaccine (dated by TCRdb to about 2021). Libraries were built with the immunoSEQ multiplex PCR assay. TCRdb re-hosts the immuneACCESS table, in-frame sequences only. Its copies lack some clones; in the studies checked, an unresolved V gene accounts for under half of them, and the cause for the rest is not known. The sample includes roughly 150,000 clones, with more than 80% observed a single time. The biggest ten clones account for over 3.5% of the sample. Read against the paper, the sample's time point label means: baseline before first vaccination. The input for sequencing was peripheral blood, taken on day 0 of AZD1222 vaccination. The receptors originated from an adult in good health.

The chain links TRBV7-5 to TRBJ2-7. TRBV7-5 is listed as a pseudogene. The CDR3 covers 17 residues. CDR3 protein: CARSSTGPRLYSYEQYF. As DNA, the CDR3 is TGTGCCAGAAGCTCTACTGGACCCCGACTCTACTCCTACGAGCAGTACTTC.

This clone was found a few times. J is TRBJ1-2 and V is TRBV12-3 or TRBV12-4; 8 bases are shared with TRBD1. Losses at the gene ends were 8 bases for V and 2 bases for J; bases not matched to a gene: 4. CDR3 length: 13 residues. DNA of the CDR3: TGTGCCAGCTTGGCAGGGGGCAACTATGGCTACACCTTC. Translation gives CASLAGGNYGYTF.

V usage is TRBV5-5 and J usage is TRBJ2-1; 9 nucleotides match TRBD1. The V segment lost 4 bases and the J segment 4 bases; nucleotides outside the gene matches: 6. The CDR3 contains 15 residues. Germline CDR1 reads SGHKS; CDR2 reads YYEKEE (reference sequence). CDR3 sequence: CASSADGTGYNEQFF. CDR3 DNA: TGTGCCAGCAGCGCGGACGGGACAGGGTACAATGAGCAGTTCTTC. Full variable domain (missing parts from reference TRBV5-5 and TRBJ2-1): DAGVTQSPTHLIKTRGQQVTLRCSPISGHKSVSWYQQVLGQGPQFIFQYYEKEERGRGNFPDRFSARQFPNYSSELNVNALLLGDSALYLCASSADGTGYNEQFFGPGTRLTVL.

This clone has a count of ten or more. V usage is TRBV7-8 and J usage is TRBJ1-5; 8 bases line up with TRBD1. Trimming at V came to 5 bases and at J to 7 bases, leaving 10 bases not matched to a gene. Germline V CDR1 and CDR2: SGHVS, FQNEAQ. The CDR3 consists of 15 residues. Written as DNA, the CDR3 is TGTGCCAGCAGCCGTCTGACAGGGGAATACCAGCCCCAGCATTTT. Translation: CASSRLTGEYQPQHF.

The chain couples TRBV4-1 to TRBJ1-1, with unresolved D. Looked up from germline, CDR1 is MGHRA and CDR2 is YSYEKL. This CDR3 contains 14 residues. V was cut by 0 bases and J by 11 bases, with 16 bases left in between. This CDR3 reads CASSQEGLGTAAFF. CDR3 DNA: TGCGCCAGCAGCCAAGAAGGTCTGGGTACGGCGGCTTTCTTT.

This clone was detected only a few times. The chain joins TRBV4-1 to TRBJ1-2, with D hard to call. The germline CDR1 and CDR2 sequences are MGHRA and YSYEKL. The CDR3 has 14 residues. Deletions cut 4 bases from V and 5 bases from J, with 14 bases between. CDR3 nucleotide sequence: TGCGCCAGCAGCCCCCTGCGGGCAGAATATGGCTACACCTTC. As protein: CASSPLRAEYGYTF.

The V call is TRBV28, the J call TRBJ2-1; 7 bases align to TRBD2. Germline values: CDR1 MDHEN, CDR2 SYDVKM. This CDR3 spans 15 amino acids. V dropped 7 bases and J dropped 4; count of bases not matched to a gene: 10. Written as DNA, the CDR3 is TGTGCCAGCACCACCCCTGGGAGGGGATACAATGAGCAGTTCTTC. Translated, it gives CASTTPGRGYNEQFF.

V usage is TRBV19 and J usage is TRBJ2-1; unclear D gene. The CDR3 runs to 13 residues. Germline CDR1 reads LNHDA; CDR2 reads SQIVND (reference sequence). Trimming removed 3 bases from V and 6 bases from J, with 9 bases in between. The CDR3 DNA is TGTGCCAGTAGTATTGGCAGGAGCAATGAGCAGTTCTTC. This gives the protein CASSIGRSNEQFF.

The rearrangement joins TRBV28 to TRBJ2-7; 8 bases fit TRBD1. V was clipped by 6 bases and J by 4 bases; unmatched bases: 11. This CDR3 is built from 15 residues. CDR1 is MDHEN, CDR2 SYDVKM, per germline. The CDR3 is CASSPLTGAGYEQYF. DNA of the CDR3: TGTGCCAGCAGCCCGCTGACAGGGGCGGGTTACGAGCAGTACTTC. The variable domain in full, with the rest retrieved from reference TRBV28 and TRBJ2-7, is DVKVTQSSRYLVKRTGEKVFLECVQDMDHENMFWYRQDPGLGLRLIYFSYDVKMKEKGDIPEGYSVSREKKERFSLILESASTNQTSMYLCASSPLTGAGYEQYFGPGTRLTVT.

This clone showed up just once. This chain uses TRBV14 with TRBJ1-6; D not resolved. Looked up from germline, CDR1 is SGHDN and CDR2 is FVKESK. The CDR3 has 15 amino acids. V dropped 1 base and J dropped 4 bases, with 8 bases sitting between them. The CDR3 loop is CASSQAVYYNSPLHF. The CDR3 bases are TGTGCCAGCAGCCAAGCCGTATATTATAATTCACCCCTCCACTTT.

The chain's CDR3 is CSANYGYTF. The CDR3 DNA follows: TGCAGTGCAAACTATGGCTACACCTTC. The chain joins TRBV20-1 to TRBJ1-2; D remains ambiguous. Trimming took 6 bases from V and 2 from J, leaving 1 base between them. The CDR3 extends over 9 amino acids. CDR1 and CDR2 from the germline V gene are DFQATT and SNEGSKA (reference sequence).

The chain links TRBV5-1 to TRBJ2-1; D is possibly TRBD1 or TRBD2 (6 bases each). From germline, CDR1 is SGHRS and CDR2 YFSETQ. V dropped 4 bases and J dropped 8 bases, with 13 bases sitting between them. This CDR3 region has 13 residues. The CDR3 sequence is CASSPAGGHEQFF. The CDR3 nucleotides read TGCGCCAGCAGCCCGGCCGGGGGCCATGAGCAGTTCTTC. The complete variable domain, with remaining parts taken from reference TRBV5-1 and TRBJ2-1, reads KAGVTQTPRYLIKTRGQQVTLSCSPISGHRSVSWYQQTPGQGLQFLFEYFSETQRNKGNFPGRFSGRQFSNSRSEMNVSTLELGDSALYLCASSPAGGHEQFFGPGTRLTVL.

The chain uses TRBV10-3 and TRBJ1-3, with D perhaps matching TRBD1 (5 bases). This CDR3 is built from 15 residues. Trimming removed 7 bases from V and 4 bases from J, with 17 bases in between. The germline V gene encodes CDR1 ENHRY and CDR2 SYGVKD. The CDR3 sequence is CAIINQGSKGNTIYF. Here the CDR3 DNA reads TGTGCCATCATTAATCAGGGTTCGAAAGGAAACACCATATATTTT.

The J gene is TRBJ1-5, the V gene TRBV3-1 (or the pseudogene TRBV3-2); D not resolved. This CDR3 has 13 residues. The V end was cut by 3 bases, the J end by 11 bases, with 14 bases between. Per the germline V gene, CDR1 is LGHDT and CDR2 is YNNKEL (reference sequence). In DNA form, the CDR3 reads TGTGCCAGCAGCCAGGAACCGACCGGGACCCAGCATTTT. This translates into CASSQEPTGTQHF.

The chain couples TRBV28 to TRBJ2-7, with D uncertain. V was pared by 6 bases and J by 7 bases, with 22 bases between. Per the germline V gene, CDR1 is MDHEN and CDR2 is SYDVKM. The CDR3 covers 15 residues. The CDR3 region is CASSPPGRTGREQYF. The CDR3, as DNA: TGTGCCAGCAGCCCCCCCGGACGGACCGGTCGGGAGCAGTACTTC. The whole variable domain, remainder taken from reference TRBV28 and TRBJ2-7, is DVKVTQSSRYLVKRTGEKVFLECVQDMDHENMFWYRQDPGLGLRLIYFSYDVKMKEKGDIPEGYSVSREKKERFSLILESASTNQTSMYLCASSPPGRTGREQYFGPGTRLTVT.

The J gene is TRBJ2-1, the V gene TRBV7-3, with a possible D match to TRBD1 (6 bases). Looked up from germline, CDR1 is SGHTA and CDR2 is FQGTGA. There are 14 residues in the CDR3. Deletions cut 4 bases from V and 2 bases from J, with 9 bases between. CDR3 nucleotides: TGTGCCAGCAGCTACACAGGGCCCTACAATGAGCAGTTCTTC. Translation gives CASSYTGPYNEQFF.

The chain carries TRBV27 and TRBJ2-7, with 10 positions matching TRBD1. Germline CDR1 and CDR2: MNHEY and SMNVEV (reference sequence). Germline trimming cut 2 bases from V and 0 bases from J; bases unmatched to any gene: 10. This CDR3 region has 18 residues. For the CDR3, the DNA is TGTGCCAGCAGTTTAGCCCCCATCGGACAGGGGGTCTCCTACGAGCAGTACTTC. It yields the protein CASSLAPIGQGVSYEQYF.

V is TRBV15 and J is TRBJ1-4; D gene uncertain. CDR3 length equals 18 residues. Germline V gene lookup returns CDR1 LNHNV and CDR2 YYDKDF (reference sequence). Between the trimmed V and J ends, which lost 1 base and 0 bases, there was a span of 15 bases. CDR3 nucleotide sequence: TGTGCCACCAGCAGAGTCTCGGGCAGAACTGCAACTAATGAAAAACTGTTTTTT. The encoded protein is CATSRVSGRTATNEKLFF.

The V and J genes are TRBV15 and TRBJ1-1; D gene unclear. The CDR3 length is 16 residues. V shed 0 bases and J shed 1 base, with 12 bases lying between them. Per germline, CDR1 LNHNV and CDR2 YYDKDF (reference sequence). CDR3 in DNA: TGTGCCACCAGCAGAGAAGGATCGATGCAGAACACTGAAGCTTTCTTT. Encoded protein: CATSREGSMQNTEAFF. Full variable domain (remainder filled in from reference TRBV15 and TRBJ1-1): DAMVIQNPRYQVTQFGKPVTLSCSQTLNHNVMYWYQQKSSQAPKLLFHYYDKDFNNEADTPDNFQSRRPNTSFCFLDIRSPGLGDTAMYLCATSREGSMQNTEAFFGQGTRLTVV.

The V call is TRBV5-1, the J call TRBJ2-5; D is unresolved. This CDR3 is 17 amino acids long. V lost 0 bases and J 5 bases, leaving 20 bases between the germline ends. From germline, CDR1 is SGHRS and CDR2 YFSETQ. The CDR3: CASSLEGTHGPWETQYF. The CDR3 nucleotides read TGCGCCAGCAGCTTGGAAGGTACTCACGGACCCTGGGAGACCCAGTACTTC.

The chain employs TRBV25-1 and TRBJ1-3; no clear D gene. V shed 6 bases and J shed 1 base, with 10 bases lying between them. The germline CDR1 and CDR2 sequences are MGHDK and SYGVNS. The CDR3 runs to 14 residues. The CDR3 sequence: CASSQTLSGNTIYF. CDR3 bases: TGTGCCAGCAGCCAGACCCTTTCTGGAAACACCATATATTTT.

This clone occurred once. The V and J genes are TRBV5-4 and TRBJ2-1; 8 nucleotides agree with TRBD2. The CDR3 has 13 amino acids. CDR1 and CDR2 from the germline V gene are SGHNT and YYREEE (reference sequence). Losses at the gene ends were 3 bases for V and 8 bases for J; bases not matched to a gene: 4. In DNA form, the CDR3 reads TGTGCCAGCAGCTCTCGGGGGGGCGATGAGCAGTTCTTC. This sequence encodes CASSSRGGDEQFF.

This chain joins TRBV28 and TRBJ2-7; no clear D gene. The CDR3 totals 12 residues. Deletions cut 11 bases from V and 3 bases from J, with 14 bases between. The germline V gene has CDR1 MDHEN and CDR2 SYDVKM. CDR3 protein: CAVSTTNYEQYF. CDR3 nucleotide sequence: TGTGCCGTCAGCACGACAAACTACGAGCAGTACTTC.

Written as DNA, the CDR3 is TGTGCCAGCAGTTTAACAGGGTCCCTTCCGTGGGGCTACACCTTC. Encoded protein: CASSLTGSLPWGYTF. The chain uses TRBV6-5 and TRBJ1-2; a weak D match, TRBD1 (6 bases). The CDR3 is made up of 15 amino acids. Germline V gene sequence: CDR1 MNHEY, CDR2 SVGAGI. Trimming left V 4 bases short and J 8 bases short, with 20 bases between.

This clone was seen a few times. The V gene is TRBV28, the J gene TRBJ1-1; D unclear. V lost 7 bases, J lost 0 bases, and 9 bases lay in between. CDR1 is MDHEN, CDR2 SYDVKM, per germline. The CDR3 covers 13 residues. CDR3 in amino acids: CASMRAMNTEAFF. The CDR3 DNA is TGTGCCAGCATGAGAGCCATGAACACTGAAGCTTTCTTT.

CDR3 loop: CASSERGQETYNEQFF. CDR3 nucleotide sequence: TGTGCCAGCAGCGAACGGGGACAGGAAACCTACAATGAGCAGTTCTTC. The chain links TRBV2 to TRBJ2-1; 8 positions match TRBD1. The junction had 9 bases not matched to a gene; V was cut back by 6 bases and J by 2 bases. CDR1 is SNHLY and CDR2 is FYNNEI in the germline V gene. The CDR3 has 16 residues.

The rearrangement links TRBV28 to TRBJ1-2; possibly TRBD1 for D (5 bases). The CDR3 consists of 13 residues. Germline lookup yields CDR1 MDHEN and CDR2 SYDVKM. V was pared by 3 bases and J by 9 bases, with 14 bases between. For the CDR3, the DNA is TGTGCCAGCAGTTTGGGGCAGCCCGGTAGCTACACCTTC. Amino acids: CASSLGQPGSYTF.

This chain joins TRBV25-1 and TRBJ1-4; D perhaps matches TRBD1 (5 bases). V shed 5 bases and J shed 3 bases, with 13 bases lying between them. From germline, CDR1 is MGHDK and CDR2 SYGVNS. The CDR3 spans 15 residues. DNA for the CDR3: TGTGCCAGCAGTAGGCAGGGTACGGCTAATGAAAAACTGTTTTTT. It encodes CASSRQGTANEKLFF.

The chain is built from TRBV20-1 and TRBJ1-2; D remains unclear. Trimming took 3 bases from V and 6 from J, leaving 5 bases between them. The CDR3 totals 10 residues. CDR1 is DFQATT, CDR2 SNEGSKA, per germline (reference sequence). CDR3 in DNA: TGCAGTGCTAGCCTCAATGGCTACACCTTC. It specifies CSASLNGYTF.